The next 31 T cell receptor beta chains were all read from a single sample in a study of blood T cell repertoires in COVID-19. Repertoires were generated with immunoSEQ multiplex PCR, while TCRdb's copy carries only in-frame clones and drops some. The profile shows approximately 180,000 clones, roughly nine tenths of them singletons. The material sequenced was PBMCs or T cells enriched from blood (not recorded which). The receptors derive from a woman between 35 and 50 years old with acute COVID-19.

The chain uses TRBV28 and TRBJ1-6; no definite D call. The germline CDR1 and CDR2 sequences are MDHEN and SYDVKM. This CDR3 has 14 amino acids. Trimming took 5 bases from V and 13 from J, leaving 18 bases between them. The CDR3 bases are TGTGCCAGCAGTCCCCGCGGTAACGGGGTGCCCCTCCACTTT. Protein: CASSPRGNGVPLHF.

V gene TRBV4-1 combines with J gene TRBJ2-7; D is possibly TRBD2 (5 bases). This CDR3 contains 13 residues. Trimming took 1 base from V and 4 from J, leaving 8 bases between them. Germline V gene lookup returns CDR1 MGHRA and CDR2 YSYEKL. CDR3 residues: CASSQVRGYEQYF. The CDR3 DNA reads TGCGCCAGCAGCCAAGTCCGGGGTTACGAGCAGTACTTC.

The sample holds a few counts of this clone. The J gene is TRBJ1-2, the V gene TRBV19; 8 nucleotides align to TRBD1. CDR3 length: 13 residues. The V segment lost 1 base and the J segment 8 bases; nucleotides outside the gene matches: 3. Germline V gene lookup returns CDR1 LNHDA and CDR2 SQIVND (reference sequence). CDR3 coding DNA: TGTGCCAGTAGTATAGTCGGACAGGGAGGCTACACCTTC. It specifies CASSIVGQGGYTF.

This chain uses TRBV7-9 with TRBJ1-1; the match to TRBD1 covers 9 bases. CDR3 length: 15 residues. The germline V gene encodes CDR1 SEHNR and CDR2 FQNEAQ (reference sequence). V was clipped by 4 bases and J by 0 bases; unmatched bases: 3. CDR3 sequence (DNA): TGTGCCAGCAGCTACCGGACAGGGGTGAACACTGAAGCTTTCTTT. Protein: CASSYRTGVNTEAFF.

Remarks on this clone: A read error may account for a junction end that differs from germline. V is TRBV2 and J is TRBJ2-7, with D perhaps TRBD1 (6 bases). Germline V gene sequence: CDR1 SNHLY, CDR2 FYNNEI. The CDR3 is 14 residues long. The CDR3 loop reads CASNEAPGATEQYF. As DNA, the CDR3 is TGTGCCAGCAATGAAGCCCCAGGGGCCACCGAGCAGTACTTC.

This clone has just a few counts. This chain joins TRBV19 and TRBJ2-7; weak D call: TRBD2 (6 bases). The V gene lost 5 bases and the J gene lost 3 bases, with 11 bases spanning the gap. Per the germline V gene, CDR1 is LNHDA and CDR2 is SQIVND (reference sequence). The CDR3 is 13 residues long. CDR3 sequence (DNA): TGTGCCAGTAGTTTGGGACTCCTCTACGAGCAGTACTTC. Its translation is CASSLGLLYEQYF.

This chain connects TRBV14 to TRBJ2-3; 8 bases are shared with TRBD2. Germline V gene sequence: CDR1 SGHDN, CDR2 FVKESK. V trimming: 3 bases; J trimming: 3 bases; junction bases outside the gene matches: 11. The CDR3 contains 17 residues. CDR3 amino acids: CASSHLPGGFRTDTQYF. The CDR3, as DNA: TGTGCCAGCAGCCACCTACCGGGGGGGTTTCGAACAGATACGCAGTATTTT.

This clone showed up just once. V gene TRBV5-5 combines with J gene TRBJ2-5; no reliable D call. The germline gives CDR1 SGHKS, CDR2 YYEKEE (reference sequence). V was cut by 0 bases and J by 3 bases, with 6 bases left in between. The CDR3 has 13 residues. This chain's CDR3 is CASSLGDKETQYF. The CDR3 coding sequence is TGTGCCAGCAGCTTGGGAGATAAAGAGACCCAGTACTTC. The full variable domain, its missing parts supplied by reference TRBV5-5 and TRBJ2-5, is DAGVTQSPTHLIKTRGQQVTLRCSPISGHKSVSWYQQVLGQGPQFIFQYYEKEERGRGNFPDRFSARQFPNYSSELNVNALLLGDSALYLCASSLGDKETQYFGPGTRLLVL.

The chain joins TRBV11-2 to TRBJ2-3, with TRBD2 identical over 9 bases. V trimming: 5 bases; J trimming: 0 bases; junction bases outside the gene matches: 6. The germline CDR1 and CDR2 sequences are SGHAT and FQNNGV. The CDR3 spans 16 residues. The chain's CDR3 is CASSPLAGRSTDTQYF. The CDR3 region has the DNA TGTGCCAGCAGCCCCCTAGCGGGGAGGAGCACAGATACGCAGTATTTT.

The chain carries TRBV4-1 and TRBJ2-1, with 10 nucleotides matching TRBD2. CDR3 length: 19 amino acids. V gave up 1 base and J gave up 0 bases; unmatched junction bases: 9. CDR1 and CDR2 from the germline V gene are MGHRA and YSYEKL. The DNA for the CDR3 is TGCGCCAGCAGCCAAGGTGGTCTAGCGGGAGTCAACTCCTACAATGAGCAGTTCTTC. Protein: CASSQGGLAGVNSYNEQFF.

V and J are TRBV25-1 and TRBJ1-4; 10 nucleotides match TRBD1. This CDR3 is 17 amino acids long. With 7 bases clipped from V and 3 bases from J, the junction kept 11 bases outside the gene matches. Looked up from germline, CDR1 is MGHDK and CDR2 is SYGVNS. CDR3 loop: CASIHRDRGMANEKLFF. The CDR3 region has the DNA TGTGCCAGCATACACCGGGACAGGGGCATGGCTAATGAAAAACTGTTTTTT.

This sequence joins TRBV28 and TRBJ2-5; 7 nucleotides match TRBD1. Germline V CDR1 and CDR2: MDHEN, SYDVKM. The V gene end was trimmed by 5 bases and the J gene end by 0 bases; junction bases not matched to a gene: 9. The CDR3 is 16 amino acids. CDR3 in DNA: TGTGCCAGCAGTGCAACCGGGACAGCTTACCAAGAGACCCAGTACTTC. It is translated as CASSATGTAYQETQYF.

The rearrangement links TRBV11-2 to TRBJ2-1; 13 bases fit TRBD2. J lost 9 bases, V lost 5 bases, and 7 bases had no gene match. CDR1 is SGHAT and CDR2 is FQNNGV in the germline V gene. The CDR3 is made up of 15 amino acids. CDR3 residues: CASSRTSGRTGEQFF. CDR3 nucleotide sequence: TGTGCCAGCAGCCGGACTAGCGGGAGAACAGGTGAGCAGTTCTTC.

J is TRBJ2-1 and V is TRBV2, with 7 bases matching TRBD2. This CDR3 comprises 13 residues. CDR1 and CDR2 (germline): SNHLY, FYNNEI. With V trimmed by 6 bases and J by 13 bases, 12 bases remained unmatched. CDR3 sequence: CASREGGPSLQFF. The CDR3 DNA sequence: TGTGCCAGCAGGGAGGGAGGGCCTAGTCTTCAGTTCTTC.

CDR3 loop: CASSSTGDYNEQFF. The CDR3 DNA reads TGTGCCAGCAGCTCGACAGGAGACTACAATGAGCAGTTCTTC. The chain carries TRBV11-3 and TRBJ2-1; tentative D call: TRBD1 (6 bases). The V end lost 4 bases, the J end lost 3 bases, and 10 bases lay between the germline ends. This CDR3 is built from 14 residues. The germline gives CDR1 SGHNT, CDR2 YENEEA.

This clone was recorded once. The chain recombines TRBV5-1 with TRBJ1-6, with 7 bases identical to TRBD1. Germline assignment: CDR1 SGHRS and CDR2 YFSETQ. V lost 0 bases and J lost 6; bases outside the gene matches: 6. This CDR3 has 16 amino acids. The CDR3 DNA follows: TGCGCCAGCAGCTTGGCCGACAGGGTGGCTAATTCACCCCTCCACTTT. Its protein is CASSLADRVANSPLHF.

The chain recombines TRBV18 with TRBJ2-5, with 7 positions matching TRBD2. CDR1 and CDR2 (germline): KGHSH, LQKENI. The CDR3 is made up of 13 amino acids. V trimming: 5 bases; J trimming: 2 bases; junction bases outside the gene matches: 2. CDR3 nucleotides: TGTGCCAGCTCAATGGGACTACAAGAGACCCAGTACTTC. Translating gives CASSMGLQETQYF. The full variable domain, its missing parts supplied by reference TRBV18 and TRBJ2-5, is NAGVMQNPRHLVRRRGQEARLRCSPMKGHSHVYWYRQLPEEGLKFMVYLQKENIIDESGMPKERFSAEFPKEGPSILRIQQVVRGDSAAYFCASSMGLQETQYFGPGTRLLVL.

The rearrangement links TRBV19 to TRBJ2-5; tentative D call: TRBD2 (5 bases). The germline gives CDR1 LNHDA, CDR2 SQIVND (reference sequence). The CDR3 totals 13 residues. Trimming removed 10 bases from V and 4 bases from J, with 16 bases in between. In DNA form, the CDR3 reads TGTGCCACCCGTGCGGGTAATGGAGAGACCCAGTACTTC. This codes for CATRAGNGETQYF.

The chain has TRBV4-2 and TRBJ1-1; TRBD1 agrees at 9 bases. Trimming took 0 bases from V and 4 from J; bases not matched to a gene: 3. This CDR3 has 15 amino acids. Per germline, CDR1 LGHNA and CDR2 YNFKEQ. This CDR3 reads CASSQETGGGTEAFF. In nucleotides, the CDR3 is TGTGCCAGCAGCCAAGAGACAGGGGGAGGCACTGAAGCTTTCTTT.

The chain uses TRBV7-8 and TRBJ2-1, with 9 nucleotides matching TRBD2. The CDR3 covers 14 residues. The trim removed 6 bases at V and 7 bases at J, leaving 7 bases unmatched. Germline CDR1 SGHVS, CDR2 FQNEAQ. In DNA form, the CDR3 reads TGTGCCAGCAGAAGGCGGGAGGGCCCGAATGAGCAGTTCTTC. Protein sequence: CASRRREGPNEQFF.

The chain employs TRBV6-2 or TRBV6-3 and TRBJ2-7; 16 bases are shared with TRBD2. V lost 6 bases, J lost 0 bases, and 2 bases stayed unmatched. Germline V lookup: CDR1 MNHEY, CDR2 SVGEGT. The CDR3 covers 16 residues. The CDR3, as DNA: TGTGCCAGCAGCGGGACTAGCGGGGGGGTCTCCTACGAGCAGTACTTC. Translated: CASSGTSGGVSYEQYF.

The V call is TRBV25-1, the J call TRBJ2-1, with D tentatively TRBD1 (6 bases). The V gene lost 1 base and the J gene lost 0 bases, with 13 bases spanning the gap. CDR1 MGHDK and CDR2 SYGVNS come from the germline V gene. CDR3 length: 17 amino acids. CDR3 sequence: CASSEWGLESSYNEQFF. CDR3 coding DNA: TGTGCCAGCAGTGAATGGGGGCTAGAAAGCTCCTACAATGAGCAGTTCTTC.

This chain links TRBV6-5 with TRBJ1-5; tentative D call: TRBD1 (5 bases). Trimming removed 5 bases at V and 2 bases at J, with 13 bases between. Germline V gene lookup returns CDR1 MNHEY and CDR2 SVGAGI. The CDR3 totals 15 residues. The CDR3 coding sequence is TGTGCCAGCAGTACAGGAGGGGCGGGCAATCAGCCCCAGCATTTT. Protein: CASSTGGAGNQPQHF.

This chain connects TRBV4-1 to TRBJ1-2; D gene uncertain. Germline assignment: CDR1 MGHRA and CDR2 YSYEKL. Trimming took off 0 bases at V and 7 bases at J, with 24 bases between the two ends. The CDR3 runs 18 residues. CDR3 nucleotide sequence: TGCGCCAGCAGCCAAGATTCCATCACCCTAGTAACCCCCGGTGGCTACACCTTC. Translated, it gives CASSQDSITLVTPGGYTF.

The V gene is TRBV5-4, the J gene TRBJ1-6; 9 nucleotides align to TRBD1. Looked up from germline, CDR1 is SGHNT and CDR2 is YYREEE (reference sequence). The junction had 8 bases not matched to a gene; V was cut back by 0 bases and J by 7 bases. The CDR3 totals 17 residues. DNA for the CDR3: TGTGCCAGCAGCTTGGGGGGTACAGGGGGCAGGAATTCACCCCTCCACTTT. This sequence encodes CASSLGGTGGRNSPLHF.

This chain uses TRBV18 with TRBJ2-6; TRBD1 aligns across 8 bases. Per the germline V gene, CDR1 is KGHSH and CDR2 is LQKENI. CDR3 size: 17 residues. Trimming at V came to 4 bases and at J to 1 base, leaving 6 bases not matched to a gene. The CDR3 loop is CASSLRTGLSGANVLTF. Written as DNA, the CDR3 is TGTGCCAGCTCACTCCGGACAGGGCTATCTGGGGCCAACGTCCTGACTTTC.

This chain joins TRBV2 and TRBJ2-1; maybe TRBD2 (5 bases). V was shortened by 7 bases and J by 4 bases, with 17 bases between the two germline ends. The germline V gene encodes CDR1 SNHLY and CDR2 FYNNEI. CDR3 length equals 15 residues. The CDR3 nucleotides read TGTGCCAGCAATCGGCCGGGATCACTGTACAATGAGCAGTTCTTC. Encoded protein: CASNRPGSLYNEQFF. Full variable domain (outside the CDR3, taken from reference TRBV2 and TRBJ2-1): EPEVTQTPSHQVTQMGQEVILRCVPISNHLYFYWYRQILGQKVEFLVSFYNNEISEKSEIFDDQFSVERPDGSNFTLKIRSTKLEDSAMYFCASNRPGSLYNEQFFGPGTRLTVL.

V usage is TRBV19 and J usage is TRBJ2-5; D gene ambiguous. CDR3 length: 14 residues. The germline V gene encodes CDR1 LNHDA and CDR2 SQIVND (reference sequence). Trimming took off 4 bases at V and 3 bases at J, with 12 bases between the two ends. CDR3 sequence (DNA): TGTGCCAGTAGTAAGAGCCGGTCAAAAGAGACCCAGTACTTC. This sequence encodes CASSKSRSKETQYF.

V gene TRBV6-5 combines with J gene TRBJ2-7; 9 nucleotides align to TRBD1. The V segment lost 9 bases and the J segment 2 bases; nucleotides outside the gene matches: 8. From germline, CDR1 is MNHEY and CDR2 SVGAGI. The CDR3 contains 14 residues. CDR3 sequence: CASAPGQGPYEQYF. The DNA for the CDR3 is TGTGCCAGTGCCCCGGGACAGGGTCCCTACGAGCAGTACTTC.

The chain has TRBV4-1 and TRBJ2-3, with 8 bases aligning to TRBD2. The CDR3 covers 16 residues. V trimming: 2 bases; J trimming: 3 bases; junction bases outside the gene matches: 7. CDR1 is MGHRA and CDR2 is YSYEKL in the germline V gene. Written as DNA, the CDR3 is TGCGCCAGCAGCCAACCTGCGGGAGGAAATACAGATACGCAGTATTTT. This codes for CASSQPAGGNTDTQYF.

The CDR3 region is CASRTTGGPPLEQYF. The CDR3 DNA follows: TGTGCCAGTAGGACAACAGGGGGGCCTCCTCTCGAGCAGTACTTC. This chain connects TRBV19 to TRBJ2-7, with 8 bases lining up with TRBD1. V lost 6 bases and J lost 6; bases outside the gene matches: 13. This CDR3 contains 15 residues. The germline V gene encodes CDR1 LNHDA and CDR2 SQIVND (reference sequence).